These T cell receptor beta chains were read from a single sample in a study of CD8 T cells in ankylosing spondylitis. TCRdb called the 5' RACE reads again in MiXCR, with one record for every CDR3 protein. This sample carries over 450,000 distinct CDR3 sequences, roughly 13% of them seen once, and the ten largest clones take almost 7%. The sequencing input was blood, either unsorted or a sorted T cell fraction (not recorded which). These receptors were obtained from a male donor with ankylosing spondylitis. CDR3s include the opening cysteine and the closing phenylalanine or tryptophan.

j_call v_call cdr3_aa
TRBJ2-1 TRBV20-1 CSAAGLAGGTSEQFF
TRBJ1-5 TRBV20-1 CSASKGVNQPQHF
TRBJ2-3 TRBV5-1 CASSPPGQGAYTQYF
TRBJ2-3 TRBV12-3/TRBV12-4 CASSFYRTDTQYF
TRBJ2-1 TRBV19 CASSRLRDRGFRF
TRBJ2-2 TRBV6-1 CATGQAYGELFF
TRBJ2-4 TRBV18 CASSPSQRTVKNIQYF
TRBJ1-1 TRBV3-1 CASSQDLRGGAEAFF
TRBJ2-1 TRBV10-3 CAIRGASGSSYNEQFF
TRBJ2-1 TRBV7-8 CASSSGLAEYSYNEQFF
TRBJ2-1 TRBV12-3/TRBV12-4 CASSYSGTGNEQFF
TRBJ1-5 TRBV12-3/TRBV12-4 CASSLIGEGRNQPQHF
TRBJ1-1 TRBV7-9 CASSGDSNTEAFF
TRBJ2-3 TRBV6-4 CASSELASTDTQYF
TRBJ1-1 TRBV29-1 CSVRTRGVNTEAFF
TRBJ1-2 TRBV29-1 CSVGLLYGYTF
TRBJ2-5 TRBV12-5 CASGQDYPRQTQYF
TRBJ2-1 TRBV12-3/TRBV12-4 CASTGGGRSYNEQFF
TRBJ1-5 TRBV18 CASSPSRTENQPQHF
TRBJ1-6 TRBV4-2 CASSQDRDRLNSPLHF